Following are 16 T cell receptor beta chains from one sample sequenced in a study of response to subunit inactivated influenza vaccine. TCRdb independently ran MiXCR on the RT-PCR reads; one entry per CDR3 protein. The top ten hold approximately 10% of the sample, which has a few hundred thousand distinct CDR3 sequences, approximately 10% seen once. This sample also belongs to another study, concerning T cells expressing NK-cell markers. From that second work: With UMIs, 5'RACE template switching was used to make TCR beta cDNA.

The sample here was PBMCs from blood, taken on the day of vaccination. The source of these receptors is a man aged 45 to 65 who received an inactivated influenza vaccine.

The V gene is TRBV20-1, the J gene TRBJ2-1, with TRBD2 identical over 8 bases. The length of the CDR3 is 15 residues. V lost 2 bases and J lost 6; bases outside the gene matches: 9. The germline V gene has CDR1 DFQATT and CDR2 SNEGSKA (reference sequence). The CDR3 DNA sequence: TGCAGTGCTAGATGGAACGGGGGGGGGCTCAATGAGCAGTTCTTC. This codes for CSARWNGGGLNEQFF.

This clonotype was detected a few times. The chain joins TRBV11-1 to TRBJ2-7, with D perhaps matching TRBD1 (6 bases). The ends were cut back, 2 bases at V and 0 bases at J, with 29 bases in the middle. Germline CDR1 and CDR2: SGHAT and FQDESV (reference sequence). This CDR3 has 21 amino acids. The CDR3 DNA follows: TGTGCCAGCAGCTTACCCCGGACAGAGTCCCTGGTGAGCATCTACTCCTACGAGCAGTACTTC. The encoded protein is CASSLPRTESLVSIYSYEQYF.

The chain couples TRBV7-9 to TRBJ2-5; the D gene is possibly TRBD2 (5 bases). The CDR3 consists of 14 residues. CDR1 is SEHNR and CDR2 is FQNEAQ in the germline V gene (reference sequence). V lost 4 bases and J lost 4, with 13 bases in between. This chain's CDR3 is CASSSWTDVETQYF. The CDR3 region has the DNA TGTGCCAGCAGCTCCTGGACTGACGTAGAGACCCAGTACTTC.

This clonotype was counted ten times or more. Germline and junction disagree at one end, which may indicate a read error. Here the CDR3 DNA reads TGCGCCAGCAGCTTGGGTTCGGGCTATGGCTACACCTTC. Its protein is CASSLGSGYGYTF. This rearrangement joins TRBV12-3 or TRBV12-4 to TRBJ1-2; D not certain. The CDR3 is made up of 13 amino acids.

The V gene is TRBV7-2, the J gene TRBJ2-3; 9 bases are a match to TRBD2. V lost 5 bases to trimming and J lost 3 bases; unmatched junction nucleotides: 6. The germline V gene encodes CDR1 SGHTA and CDR2 FQGNSA. The CDR3 contains 15 residues. The CDR3 DNA follows: TGTGCCAGCAGCCCGACTAGCGGAACTACAGATACGCAGTATTTT. Its protein is CASSPTSGTTDTQYF.

The rearrangement joins TRBV20-1 to TRBJ1-2; 12 nucleotides agree with TRBD1. With 5 bases clipped from V and 7 bases from J, the junction kept 11 bases outside the gene matches. Germline values: CDR1 DFQATT, CDR2 SNEGSKA (reference sequence). The CDR3 covers 15 residues. In nucleotides, the CDR3 is TGCAGTGCTTGGGACAGGGGGCGCGGGATCTTTGGCTACACCTTC. Translating it yields CSAWDRGRGIFGYTF.

This clonotype was recorded many times. In nucleotides, the CDR3 is TGCGCCAGCAGACGGGGGACGGAGGGAGAGCAGTTCTTC. Amino acid sequence: CASRRGTEGEQFF. The genes are TRBV5-1 and TRBJ2-1, with a possible D match to TRBD2 (6 bases). V gave up 5 bases and J gave up 10 bases, with 16 bases separating them. Germline-derived CDR1 and CDR2 are SGHRS and YFSETQ. The CDR3 runs to 13 residues.

In its sample, this clonotype was seen a few times. This rearrangement joins TRBV4-1 to TRBJ2-3; possible D gene TRBD2, 6 bases. This CDR3 region has 16 residues. Between the trimmed V and J ends, which lost 2 bases and 1 base, there was a span of 13 bases. From germline, CDR1 is MGHRA and CDR2 YSYEKL. CDR3 DNA sequence: TGCGCCAGCAGCCAAAGATCGGGACTCGGCACAGATACGCAGTATTTT. Translation: CASSQRSGLGTDTQYF.

A remark on this clonotype: A much larger clone lies one base from this, so it may be a read error. The gene calls are TRBV5-1 and TRBJ2-1; 8 bases line up with TRBD2. Germline assignment: CDR1 SGHRS and CDR2 YFSETQ. This CDR3 has 16 residues. CDR3 region: CASSFSGTSVNNEQLF. In DNA, the CDR3 is TGCGCCAGCAGCTTTTCCGGGACTAGTGTAAACAATGAGCAGTTATTC.

In this sample, this clonotype turned up a few times. CDR3 loop: CASSQDWGGAEQFF. The DNA of the CDR3 is TGTGCCAGCAGCCAAGATTGGGGGGGGGCTGAGCAGTTCTTC. V gene TRBV3-1 combines with J gene TRBJ2-1, with D possibly TRBD2 on 7 matching bases. The CDR3 runs 14 residues. V was pared by 0 bases and J by 9 bases, with 12 bases between. From germline, CDR1 is LGHDT and CDR2 YNNKEL (reference sequence).

This clonotype was seen only a few times. The chain couples TRBV11-2 to TRBJ2-7, with D possibly matching TRBD2 (7 bases). The germline V and J ends were trimmed by 1 base and 0 bases, with 16 bases remaining between them. Germline CDR1 reads SGHAT; CDR2 reads FQNNGV. CDR3 length: 17 residues. The CDR3 spells CASSLGTASGNSYEQYF. In nucleotides, the CDR3 is TGTGCCAGCAGCTTAGGGACAGCTAGCGGAAACTCCTACGAGCAGTACTTC.

The chain has TRBV18 and TRBJ2-6; D is unclear. Trimming stripped 3 bases from V and 0 bases from J, with 9 bases between. The CDR3 sequence is 16 residues long. Germline V CDR1 and CDR2: KGHSH, LQKENI. The CDR3 loop is CASSPRGDSGANVLTF. DNA for the CDR3: TGTGCCAGCTCACCCAGAGGAGACTCTGGGGCCAACGTCCTGACTTTC. Using reference TRBV18 and TRBJ2-6 for the parts outside the CDR3, the full variable domain is NAGVMQNPRHLVRRRGQEARLRCSPMKGHSHVYWYRQLPEEGLKFMVYLQKENIIDESGMPKERFSAEFPKEGPSILRIQQVVRGDSAAYFCASSPRGDSGANVLTFGAGSRLTVL.

V usage is TRBV4-1 and J usage is TRBJ2-4; D is undetermined. CDR1 and CDR2 (germline): MGHRA, YSYEKL. The CDR3 covers 15 residues. The ends were cut back, 0 bases at V and 0 bases at J, with 6 bases in the middle. CDR3 DNA sequence: TGCGCCAGCAGCCAAGACAGTCCAGCCAAAAACATTCAGTACTTC. Translated, it gives CASSQDSPAKNIQYF.

The rearrangement joins TRBV5-6 to TRBJ2-1; D is undetermined. The CDR3 loop spans 14 amino acids. V was shortened by 0 bases and J by 4 bases, with 8 bases between the two germline ends. Germline CDR1 is SGHDT and CDR2 is YYEEEE. The CDR3 region has the DNA TGTGCCAGCAGCTTGGGGCAGTATTACAATGAGCAGTTCTTC. Encoded protein: CASSLGQYYNEQFF. The full variable domain, with the rest looked up from reference TRBV5-6 and TRBJ2-1, is DAGVTQSPTHLIKTRGQQVTLRCSPKSGHDTVSWYQQALGQGPQFIFQYYEEEERQRGNFPDRFSGHQFPNYSSELNVNALLLGDSALYLCASSLGQYYNEQFFGPGTRLTVL.

There are a few counts of this clonotype. The chain employs TRBV12-3 or TRBV12-4 and TRBJ1-5; D perhaps matches TRBD1 (6 bases). V was shortened by 4 bases and J by 0 bases, with 16 bases between the two germline ends. This CDR3 spans 17 amino acids. DNA for the CDR3: TGTGCCAGCAGTTCTTCCGGGACAACTTATAGCAATCAGCCCCAGCATTTT. Encoded protein: CASSSSGTTYSNQPQHF.

This chain uses TRBV20-1 with TRBJ2-7, with D possibly matching TRBD2 (6 bases). Germline loops: CDR1 DFQATT, CDR2 SNEGSKA (reference sequence). This CDR3 contains 14 residues. V lost 3 bases to trimming and J lost 0 bases, with 12 bases between them. CDR3 coding DNA: TGCAGTGCTAGCGGGGCGGGGATCTCCTACGAGCAGTACTTC. Its protein product is CSASGAGISYEQYF.